This T cell receptor beta chain was retrieved from a study of shared clonotypes between healthy human individuals. The deep-level immunoSEQ assay was used. The authors split each subset's genomic DNA evenly across several immunoSEQ plates. The assay was immunoSEQ multiplex PCR, and TCRdb's table has in-frame clones only and misses some. The data show about 2,500,000 clones, with just over 90% seen just once and 0.11% to 0.15% held by the top ten. Note on this clone: As yet, its antigen is unknown.

Trimming removed 6 bases at V and 4 bases at J, with 10 bases between. The CDR3 contains 13 residues. CDR1 is MRHNA, CDR2 SNTAGT, per germline. Broader study findings: It was anticipated that sequencing depth would influence how many clonotypes donors shared.

The receptor was derived from a man aged 18 to 29 in good health. The chain has TRBV6-4 and TRBJ1-5; no firm D call. Sample: naive CD4+ T cells sorted from blood. Noted subset: CD45RA+ positively selected. The CDR3 sequence: CASSSRLNQPQHF. Written as DNA, the CDR3 is TGTGCCAGCAGCTCCAGGCTGAATCAGCCCCAGCATTTT.